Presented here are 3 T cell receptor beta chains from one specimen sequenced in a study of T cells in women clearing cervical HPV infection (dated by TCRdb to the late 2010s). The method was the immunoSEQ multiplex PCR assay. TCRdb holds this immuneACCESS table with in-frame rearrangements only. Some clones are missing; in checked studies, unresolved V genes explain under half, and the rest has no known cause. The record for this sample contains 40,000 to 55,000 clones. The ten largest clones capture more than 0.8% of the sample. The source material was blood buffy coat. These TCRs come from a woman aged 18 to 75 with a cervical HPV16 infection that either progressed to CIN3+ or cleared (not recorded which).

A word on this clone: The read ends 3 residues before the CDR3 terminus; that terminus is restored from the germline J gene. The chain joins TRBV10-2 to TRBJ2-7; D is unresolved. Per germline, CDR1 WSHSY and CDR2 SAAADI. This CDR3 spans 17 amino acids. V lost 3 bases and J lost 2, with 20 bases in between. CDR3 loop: CASSESPFRRPTYEQYF. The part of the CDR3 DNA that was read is TGCGCCAGCAGTGAATCCCCCTTCCGGCGGCCAACCTACGAG.

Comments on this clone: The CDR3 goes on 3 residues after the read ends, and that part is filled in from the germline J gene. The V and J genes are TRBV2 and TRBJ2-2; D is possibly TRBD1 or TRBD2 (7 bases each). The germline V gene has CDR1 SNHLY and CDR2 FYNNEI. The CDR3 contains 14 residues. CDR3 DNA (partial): TGTGCCAGCCAGGGGGGAGGGGTCCTTGAAAAG. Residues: CASQGGGVLEK. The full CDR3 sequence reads CASQGGGVLEKLFF.

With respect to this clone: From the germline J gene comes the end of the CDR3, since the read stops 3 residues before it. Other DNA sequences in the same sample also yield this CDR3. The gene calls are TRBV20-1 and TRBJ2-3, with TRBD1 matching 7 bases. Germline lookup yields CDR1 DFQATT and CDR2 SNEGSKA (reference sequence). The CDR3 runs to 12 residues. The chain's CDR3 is CSANRGNQPQYF. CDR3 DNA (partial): TGCAGTGCTAACAGGGGCAATCAGCCG.